Shown below are 18 T cell receptor beta chains from a single sample sequenced in a study of cytomegalovirus exposure and HLA in healthy donors (dated by TCRdb to between 2016 and 2019). Library preparation used the immunoSEQ multiplex PCR assay. For the multiplex PCR, a mixture combining 60 forward primers for TCR Vbeta segments and 13 reverse primers for TCR Jbeta segments was used. TCRdb's version of the immuneACCESS table is confined to in-frame rearrangements and falls short of the full clone set. An unresolved V gene accounts for under half of the shortfall where checked; the remainder is of unknown origin. The sample table holds about 160,000 clones, of which around 84% were seen once. Together, the top ten hold about 6.8% of the sample. What was sequenced was PBMCs. The source of these receptors is a man over 45 in good health and CMV-seropositive.

This chain uses TRBV19 with TRBJ2-1; TRBD2 aligns across 9 bases. J lost 0 bases, V lost 4 bases, and 4 bases had no gene match. There are 16 residues in the CDR3. Per the germline V gene, CDR1 is LNHDA and CDR2 is SQIVND (reference sequence). The CDR3 DNA sequence: TGTGCCAGTAGTACTTTAGCGGGAGCCTCCTACAATGAGCAGTTCTTC. Its protein product is CASSTLAGASYNEQFF.

V is TRBV5-6 and J is TRBJ1-6; 8 nucleotides line up with TRBD1. This CDR3 comprises 16 residues. V gave up 4 bases and J gave up 7 bases; unmatched junction bases: 10. The V gene's germline CDR1 is SGHDT and CDR2 YYEEEE. CDR3 region: CASSLIGQGTNSPLHF. The CDR3 DNA reads TGTGCCAGCAGCCTCATCGGACAGGGCACAAATTCACCCCTCCACTTT.

The CDR3 region has the DNA TGTGCCAGCAGTGGGACTAGAAAAGAGACCCAGTACTTC. Amino acids: CASSGTRKETQYF. The gene calls are TRBV6-1 and TRBJ2-5; TRBD2 matches 7 bases. Germline V CDR1 and CDR2: MNHNS, SASEGT. The CDR3 is 13 residues long. The V segment lost 4 bases and the J segment 3 bases; nucleotides outside the gene matches: 2.

The V gene is TRBV6-5, the J gene TRBJ2-3; no definite D call. Trimming left V 1 base short and J 2 bases short, with 7 bases between. The CDR3 loop spans 14 amino acids. Germline V gives CDR1 MNHEY, CDR2 SVGAGI. CDR3 loop: CASSYYGVTDTQYF. DNA for the CDR3: TGTGCCAGCAGTTACTACGGAGTCACAGATACGCAGTATTTT.

This clone has a single count. The chain links TRBV7-6 to TRBJ2-5; D gene unclear. Germline-derived CDR1 and CDR2 are SGHVS and FNYEAQ. The CDR3 covers 14 residues. Between the trimmed V and J ends, which lost 3 bases and 4 bases, there was a span of 12 bases. The CDR3 loop is CASSFPKPPETQYF. CDR3 bases: TGTGCCAGCAGCTTCCCCAAGCCCCCAGAGACCCAGTACTTC.

CDR3 sequence reads: CSARGQGGYTF. The DNA for the CDR3 is TGCAGTGCTAGAGGGCAGGGTGGCTACACCTTC. The V and J genes are TRBV20-1 and TRBJ1-2; the D gene is possibly TRBD1 (5 bases). This CDR3 region has 11 residues. Germline CDR1 reads DFQATT; CDR2 reads SNEGSKA (reference sequence). V lost 1 base to trimming and J lost 7 bases, with 7 bases between them.

The V and J genes are TRBV15 and TRBJ1-5; D uncertain. The CDR3 contains 15 residues. V was trimmed by 0 bases and J by 1 base, leaving 7 bases between them. Germline V gene sequence: CDR1 LNHNV, CDR2 YYDKDF (reference sequence). This CDR3 reads CATSRDRWSNQPQHF. CDR3 DNA: TGTGCCACCAGCAGAGATCGGTGGAGCAATCAGCCCCAGCATTTT.

V gene TRBV27 combines with J gene TRBJ2-7; the D gene is possibly TRBD2 (5 bases). Germline V gene data show CDR1 as MNHEY and CDR2 as SMNVEV (reference sequence). Deletions cut 10 bases from V and 3 bases from J, with 16 bases between. The CDR3 is 13 amino acids. In nucleotides, the CDR3 is TGTGCCACCAGAGGACGGGGATACTACGAGCAGTACTTC. Residues: CATRGRGYYEQYF.

This chain joins TRBV19 and TRBJ2-5, with 13 bases that match TRBD2. The germline CDR1 and CDR2 sequences are LNHDA and SQIVND (reference sequence). V was clipped by 3 bases and J by 4 bases; unmatched bases: 5. This CDR3 spans 16 amino acids. CDR3 sequence: CASSIGLAGVPETQYF. The CDR3 DNA reads TGTGCCAGTAGTATCGGACTAGCGGGAGTCCCAGAGACCCAGTACTTC.

The rearrangement uses TRBV5-1 and TRBJ1-2; TRBD1 might be the D (6 bases). Deletions cut 4 bases from V and 14 bases from J, with 18 bases between. Germline CDR1 SGHRS, CDR2 YFSETQ. The CDR3 is made up of 12 amino acids. In DNA, the CDR3 is TGCGCCAGCAGCCTTTACTCCGGGACAAAGACCTTC. Its translation: CASSLYSGTKTF.

V is TRBV5-1 and J is TRBJ2-1; 10 bases are shared with TRBD1. Germline values: CDR1 SGHRS, CDR2 YFSETQ. The CDR3 sequence is 16 residues long. V dropped 2 bases and J dropped 6; count of bases not matched to a gene: 8. DNA for the CDR3: TGCGCCAGCAGCTTCCTTGGACAGGGGGGCCGCAATGAGCAGTTCTTC. It codes for CASSFLGQGGRNEQFF.

The chain carries TRBV7-3 and TRBJ2-3; 12 nucleotides align to TRBD2. This CDR3 has 18 residues. Germline CDR1 SGHTA, CDR2 FQGTGA. With V trimmed by 5 bases and J by 0 bases, 9 bases remained unmatched. CDR3 sequence (DNA): TGTGCCAGCAGCACCGCTAGCGGGGGGGGTGCTAGCACAGATACGCAGTATTTT. Encoded protein: CASSTASGGGASTDTQYF.

The rearrangement uses TRBV10-3 and TRBJ1-2; tentatively, D is TRBD1 (6 bases). V dropped 5 bases and J dropped 2 bases, with 15 bases sitting between them. The CDR3 covers 15 residues. Germline CDR1 is ENHRY and CDR2 is SYGVKD. The chain's CDR3 is CAISSKQGPNYGYTF. As DNA, the CDR3 is TGTGCCATCAGTAGTAAACAGGGACCGAACTATGGCTACACCTTC.

The chain joins TRBV19 to TRBJ2-6; no firm D call. With 4 bases removed from V and 0 bases from J, the gap between germline ends came to 7 bases. Germline CDR1 LNHDA, CDR2 SQIVND (reference sequence). The CDR3 length is 15 residues. CDR3 in amino acids: CASSKSGSGANVLTF. The DNA of the CDR3 is TGTGCCAGTAGTAAGTCGGGCTCTGGGGCCAACGTCCTGACTTTC.

V usage is TRBV7-7 and J usage is TRBJ1-4; no firm D call. Per the germline V gene, CDR1 is SSHAT and CDR2 is FNYEAQ (reference sequence). V lost 1 base, J lost 3 bases, and 9 bases lay in between. The CDR3 totals 15 residues. CDR3 protein: CASSLGNSPNEKLFF. As DNA, the CDR3 is TGTGCCAGCAGCTTAGGGAACAGCCCTAATGAAAAACTGTTTTTT.

The chain joins TRBV7-3 to TRBJ1-1, with TRBD1 matching over 8 bases. V dropped 5 bases and J dropped 3; count of bases not matched to a gene: 5. The CDR3 is made up of 14 amino acids. The V gene's germline CDR1 is SGHTA and CDR2 FQGTGA. The CDR3 bases are TGTGCCAGCAGCCCTGGACAGGGCCACACTGAAGCTTTCTTT. Translating gives CASSPGQGHTEAFF.

This clone was observed once. Its ends do not fully match the called genes, so a read error is possible. The genes are TRBV19 and TRBJ1-2; no definite D call. CDR3 size: 14 residues. Germline V gene data show CDR1 as LNHDA and CDR2 as SQIVND (reference sequence). The CDR3 DNA reads TGTGCCAGTAGTATTATGGGCGGGGAGGGAAGGAGACTCTTC. Translating gives CASSIMGGEGRRLF.

The chain carries TRBV5-1 and TRBJ2-2; D unresolved. CDR3 length: 15 residues. Per the germline V gene, CDR1 is SGHRS and CDR2 is YFSETQ. The V gene lost 8 bases and the J gene lost 8 bases, with 22 bases spanning the gap. The CDR3 protein is CASTGDTSSRGELFF. The CDR3 DNA sequence: TGCGCCAGTACCGGCGACACTTCTTCACGGGGGGAGCTGTTTTTT.